This TCR beta chain was sequenced for a study of CD8+CD57+ T cells in acquired aplastic anemia. Study-wide background: The sorted CD4+ and CD8+ cells yielded an average about 3.5 ug of DNA. Study-level points and caveats: Overlap between patients and controls comprised roughly 30 CD8+ CDR3 sequences.

Before being chosen for sequencing, patients had shown CD8+CD57+ cell expansion by flow cytometry. TCR beta VDJ combinations and CDR3 sequences were profiled from genomic DNA. A single record per CDR3 protein comes from TCRdb applying MiXCR to the reads. The sample holds about 98,000 distinct CDR3 sequences, about 67% seen once. Germline lookup yields CDR1 SGHRS and CDR2 YFSETQ. V was shortened by 0 bases and J by 7 bases, with 14 bases between the two germline ends. CDR3 length: 14 residues. This clonotype came up once. The antigen is undetermined. The TCR sequence derives from a human donor with aplastic anemia. The chain employs TRBV5-1 and TRBJ2-7, with D uncertain. The sequenced sample was sorted CD4+, CD8+, or CD8+CD57+ T cells (not recorded which) from PBMCs. The CDR3 DNA reads TGCGCCAGCAGCTTGGGGATCCAGCTTGGGGAGCAGTACTTC. Its translation: CASSLGIQLGEQYF.